These 4 T cell receptor beta chains were sequenced from one sample in a study of shared T cell receptors in the human thymus. TCRdb's copy holds only in-frame clones and misses some; the assay was immunoSEQ multiplex PCR. The sample includes 650,000 to 950,000 clones, approximately 85% of them seen just once. These records were also assigned to another study, of human thymus T cells.

Sequencing was performed on thymocytes. The receptors shown here come from a girl less than two years old with a congenital heart defect.

The chain has TRBV7-2 and TRBJ1-2, with 10 bases aligning to TRBD1. The V gene end was trimmed by 1 base and the J gene end by 4 bases; junction bases not matched to a gene: 3. Germline V lookup: CDR1 SGHTA, CDR2 FQGNSA. This CDR3 has 15 residues. The CDR3 sequence is CASSLEWTGGYGYTF. The DNA of the CDR3 is TGTGCCAGCAGCTTAGAGTGGACAGGGGGCTATGGCTACACCTTC.

J is TRBJ2-4 and V is TRBV4-2, with D possibly matching TRBD2 (7 bases). CDR1 and CDR2 (germline): LGHNA, YNFKEQ. The V and J ends lost 4 bases and 0 bases respectively, with 31 bases between them. This CDR3 is built from 22 residues. CDR3 nucleotide sequence: TGTGCCAGCAGCCTAAAACCCGGGGGGCAGGTTCAACGGAATTTAGCCAAAAACATTCAGTACTTC. This codes for CASSLKPGGQVQRNLAKNIQYF.

The chain uses TRBV4-2 and TRBJ2-7; 9 bases map to TRBD2. Germline V lookup: CDR1 LGHNA, CDR2 YNFKEQ. The length of the CDR3 is 18 residues. With V trimmed by 1 base and J by 4 bases, 14 bases remained unmatched. In DNA form, the CDR3 reads TGTGCCAGCAGCCAAGTTCTTGGTGGGTCTAGCGGGGAATACGAGCAGTACTTC. Its translation: CASSQVLGGSSGEYEQYF.

V is TRBV18 and J is TRBJ1-2; D uncertain. CDR3 length: 15 amino acids. Germline loops: CDR1 KGHSH, CDR2 LQKENI. Trimming cost V 1 base and J 4 bases, with 13 bases left between them. The CDR3 DNA reads TGTGCCAGCTCACCACAGCCGGGCGGGGTCTATGGCTACACCTTC. Protein: CASSPQPGGVYGYTF.